The present T cell receptor (beta chain) was sequenced within a study of Graves' ophthalmopathy and Graves' hyperthyroidism. Certain patients, namely those with other autoimmune diseases, uncontrolled infections, pregnancy or lactation, were excluded. This clonotype came up many times. Transcripts of RNA were the source for amplifying TCR beta CDR3 regions. HTBI-primed first-round RT-PCR preceded second-round multiplex PCR. TCRdb redid the calling of the multiplex PCR reads with MiXCR, one entry per CDR3 protein. The table shows about 380,000 distinct CDR3 sequences, with 15% occurring only once. From germline, CDR1 is MNHEY and CDR2 SMNVEV (reference sequence). The CDR3 has 18 amino acids. With V trimmed by 6 bases and J by 4 bases, 15 bases remained unmatched.

The sequencing sample was made of peripheral blood. The chain joins TRBV27 to TRBJ1-6, with 7 nucleotides matching TRBD1. This receptor was taken from a woman between 18 and 30 years old with stable Graves' hyperthyroidism. The CDR3 reads CASRLLREGAWYNSPLHF. In DNA form, the CDR3 reads TGTGCCAGCAGACTCCTCCGGGAGGGGGCTTGGTATAATTCACCCCTCCACTTT.